Below are 6 T cell receptor beta chains sequenced from a single sample in a study of human T cells and chemical hapten exposure. The authors extracted total RNA from unfractionated whole blood. TCRdb recomputed calls from the 5' RACE reads with MiXCR, one row per CDR3 protein. The profile covers 120,000 to 150,000 distinct CDR3 sequences, with 4.1% appearing a single time and approximately 1.4% taken by the ten largest. These receptors came from a female donor in good health.

This clonotype was picked up many times. The chain carries TRBV9 and TRBJ1-5; TRBD1 might be the D (6 bases). The CDR3 spans 13 residues. In germline, CDR1 is SGDLS, CDR2 YYNGEE. Trimming took 4 bases from V and 6 from J, leaving 11 bases between them. The CDR3 loop is CASSPGGGQPQHF. In nucleotides, the CDR3 is TGTGCCAGCAGCCCCGGAGGGGGTCAGCCCCAGCATTTT. Complete variable domain (other parts from reference TRBV9 and TRBJ1-5): DSGVTQTPKHLITATGQRVTLRCSPRSGDLSVYWYQQSLDQGLQFLIQYYNGEERAKGNILERFSAQQFPDLHSELNLSSLELGDSALYFCASSPGGGQPQHFGDGTRLSIL.

This clonotype was observed at least ten times. This CDR3 reads CSVVPGLTTTGELFF. The CDR3 nucleotides are TGCAGCGTTGTTCCTGGCCTAACTACAACCGGGGAGCTGTTTTTT. V is TRBV29-1 and J is TRBJ2-2; D ambiguous. Deletions cut 4 bases from V and 5 bases from J, with 17 bases between. This CDR3 has 15 residues. CDR1 is SQVTM and CDR2 is ANQGSEA in the germline V gene.

This clonotype was seen repeatedly, ten times or more. The rearrangement joins TRBV18 to TRBJ1-2, with TRBD1 as a possible D gene (5 bases). Between the trimmed V and J ends, which lost 2 bases and 4 bases, there was a span of 23 bases. The length of the CDR3 is 18 residues. The germline V gene has CDR1 KGHSH and CDR2 LQKENI. CDR3 sequence: CASSPGLSRESMGYGYTF. Written as DNA, the CDR3 is TGTGCCAGCTCACCAGGACTAAGCAGGGAATCCATGGGCTATGGCTACACCTTC.

This clonotype came up many times. The chain employs TRBV10-3 and TRBJ1-1; tentatively, D is TRBD1 (6 bases). Trimming pared 5 bases from V and 6 bases from J, leaving 13 bases between. Germline V gene data show CDR1 as ENHRY and CDR2 as SYGVKD. This CDR3 region has 13 residues. CDR3 in DNA: TGTGCCATCAGTTTAGCAGGGGAATCTGAAGCTTTCTTT. Protein: CAISLAGESEAFF.

This clonotype was seen ten or more times. The chain has TRBV12-3 or TRBV12-4 and TRBJ2-7; tentatively, D is TRBD1 or TRBD2 (5 bases each). This CDR3 contains 13 residues. Deletions cut 4 bases from V and 6 bases from J, with 13 bases between. CDR3 sequence: CASSYSWGTEQYF. In DNA, the CDR3 is TGTGCCAGCAGTTATTCATGGGGGACCGAGCAGTACTTC.

This clonotype was seen ten or more times. The chain is built from TRBV10-3 and TRBJ1-1; a weak D match, TRBD1 (5 bases). Germline-derived CDR1 and CDR2 are ENHRY and SYGVKD. The CDR3 is 14 residues long. V dropped 2 bases and J dropped 2 bases, with 9 bases sitting between them. CDR3 DNA: TGTGCCATCAGTGAGCTAGGGGTCAACACTGAAGCTTTCTTT. Translated: CAISELGVNTEAFF.